These 18 T cell receptor beta chains originate from one sample sequenced in a study of blood T cell repertoires in COVID-19. Produced via immunoSEQ multiplex PCR; TCRdb's table is partial and in-frame only. The sample consists of around 60,000 clones, about four fifths of them appearing once. Sequencing was done on a sample of peripheral blood. The receptors were sampled from a human donor in a cohort sampled during active COVID-19.

This clone was detected once. The chain joins TRBV5-6 to TRBJ1-2, with D possibly matching TRBD1 (5 bases). CDR1 is SGHDT, CDR2 YYEEEE, per germline. There are 12 residues in the CDR3. V was pared by 4 bases and J by 5 bases, with 9 bases between. CDR3 region: CASSTGGYGYTF. DNA for the CDR3: TGTGCCAGCAGCACCGGGGGTTATGGCTACACCTTC.

The chain links TRBV23-1 to TRBJ1-5; D not resolved. TRBV23-1 is designated an ORF whose function remains uncertain. V was trimmed by 2 bases and J by 9 bases, leaving 8 bases between them. This CDR3 region has 12 residues. CDR3 region: CASSQEGRPQHF. The DNA of the CDR3 is TGCGCCAGCAGTCAAGAGGGTCGGCCCCAGCATTTT.

The rearrangement links TRBV6-6 to TRBJ1-1; D is ambiguous. The V end lost 2 bases, the J end lost 4 bases, and 11 bases lay between the germline ends. Germline V gene sequence: CDR1 MNHNY, CDR2 SVGAGI (reference sequence). The CDR3 is 14 amino acids. The CDR3 bases are TGTGCCAGCAGTTACGGACTGCAGAGCACTGAAGCTTTCTTT. This translates into CASSYGLQSTEAFF.

The chain is built from TRBV18 and TRBJ2-5; D is ambiguous. Trimming cost V 0 bases and J 3 bases, with 8 bases left between them. Germline V gives CDR1 KGHSH, CDR2 LQKENI. The CDR3 is 14 amino acids. The CDR3 spells CASSPPVEKETQYF. The DNA for the CDR3 is TGTGCCAGCTCACCACCGGTAGAGAAAGAGACCCAGTACTTC.

This clone was seen a few times. The J gene is TRBJ2-7, the V gene TRBV18; D is unresolved. Trimming left V 0 bases short and J 5 bases short, with 8 bases between. This CDR3 is built from 13 residues. Germline V gives CDR1 KGHSH, CDR2 LQKENI. CDR3 DNA sequence: TGTGCCAGCTCACCACCGGGCCCGGACGAGCAGTACTTC. Its protein product is CASSPPGPDEQYF. Supplemented by reference TRBV18 and TRBJ2-7, the full variable domain reads NAGVMQNPRHLVRRRGQEARLRCSPMKGHSHVYWYRQLPEEGLKFMVYLQKENIIDESGMPKERFSAEFPKEGPSILRIQQVVRGDSAAYFCASSPPGPDEQYFGPGTRLTVT.

The V and J genes are TRBV7-2 and TRBJ1-2; D is unclear. Germline V lookup: CDR1 SGHTA, CDR2 FQGNSA. Trimming removed 7 bases at V and 5 bases at J, with 14 bases between. CDR3 length: 13 amino acids. This CDR3 reads CASTPRNLYGYTF. DNA of the CDR3: TGTGCCAGCACCCCGAGAAACCTTTATGGCTACACCTTC.

The chain employs TRBV28 and TRBJ1-3; no firm D call. Germline V lookup: CDR1 MDHEN, CDR2 SYDVKM. Trimming cost V 5 bases and J 5 bases, with 13 bases left between them. The CDR3 has 14 amino acids. The CDR3 loop reads CASSPNRRRNTIYF. CDR3 in DNA: TGTGCCAGCAGTCCGAACAGAAGACGAAACACCATATATTTT.

The CDR3 reads CASSSPGQSLYEQYF. The CDR3 region has the DNA TGTGCCAGCAGTTCCCCGGGACAGAGTCTTTACGAGCAGTACTTC. The rearrangement links TRBV6-2 or TRBV6-3 to TRBJ2-7; 7 bases fit TRBD1. J gave up 4 bases and V 4 bases, and 10 bases lay outside the gene matches. CDR3 length: 15 amino acids. The germline V gene encodes CDR1 MNHEY and CDR2 SVGEGT.

The chain is built from TRBV28 and TRBJ1-2; weak D call: TRBD1 (5 bases). Trimming cost V 3 bases and J 4 bases, with 12 bases left between them. Germline assignment: CDR1 MDHEN and CDR2 SYDVKM. The CDR3 loop spans 14 amino acids. The CDR3 loop is CASSFRGNLYGYTF. As DNA, the CDR3 is TGTGCCAGCAGTTTTAGGGGCAACCTCTATGGCTACACCTTC.

V is TRBV5-6 and J is TRBJ1-2, with 7 bases fitting TRBD1. Looked up from germline, CDR1 is SGHDT and CDR2 is YYEEEE. The V gene end was trimmed by 3 bases and the J gene end by 4 bases; junction bases not matched to a gene: 3. The CDR3 runs 13 residues. This CDR3 is CASSSTGSYGYTF. CDR3 bases: TGTGCCAGCAGCTCGACAGGGTCCTATGGCTACACCTTC.

The chain has TRBV28 and TRBJ1-6, with TRBD1 identical over 11 bases. J was trimmed by 6 bases and V by 8 bases; bases with no gene match: 12. Germline CDR1 and CDR2: MDHEN and SYDVKM. The CDR3 is made up of 17 amino acids. The CDR3 sequence: CASLRTGGLLSNSPLHF. DNA for the CDR3: TGTGCCAGCCTCAGGACAGGGGGCCTTTTGAGTAATTCACCCCTCCACTTT.

The rearrangement joins TRBV6-2 or TRBV6-3 to TRBJ2-5, with 7 positions matching TRBD1. CDR1 and CDR2 from the germline V gene are MNHEY and SVGEGT. The CDR3 covers 18 residues. With V trimmed by 5 bases and J by 2 bases, 17 bases remained unmatched. CDR3 DNA: TGTGCCAGCAGTCCGCCGGTCCCCCCTTGGACAGGACAAGAGACCCAGTACTTC. This translates into CASSPPVPPWTGQETQYF.

J is TRBJ2-6 and V is TRBV6-5; 7 nucleotides match TRBD1. The CDR3 sequence is 15 residues long. The ends lost 2 bases at V and 4 bases at J; junction bases unmatched: 2. Germline CDR1 is MNHEY and CDR2 is SVGAGI. The CDR3 DNA sequence: TGTGCCAGCAGTTACGGGGACAGCGGGGCCAACGTCCTGACTTTC. Residues: CASSYGDSGANVLTF.

The rearrangement links TRBV5-1 to TRBJ2-2; perhaps TRBD2 as D (7 bases). Germline CDR1 reads SGHRS; CDR2 reads YFSETQ. The CDR3 spans 16 residues. The V and J ends lost 4 bases and 2 bases respectively, with 15 bases between them. Written as DNA, the CDR3 is TGCGCCAGCAGCCCCGCGGGGGCGGGAAACACCGGGGAGCTGTTTTTT. This encodes CASSPAGAGNTGELFF.

This chain links TRBV14 with TRBJ1-1, with a weak D call TRBD1 (6 bases). The CDR3 totals 13 residues. The germline V and J ends were trimmed by 4 bases and 11 bases, with 17 bases remaining between them. Germline V gene data show CDR1 as SGHDN and CDR2 as FVKESK. For the CDR3, the DNA is TGTGCCAGCAGCCCTGCAGGGGCGATCCATGCTTTCTTT. This codes for CASSPAGAIHAFF.

V gene TRBV7-9 combines with J gene TRBJ1-1, with TRBD1 matching over 8 bases. This CDR3 has 14 amino acids. Germline V gene data show CDR1 as SEHNR and CDR2 as FQNEAQ (reference sequence). The trim removed 3 bases at V and 5 bases at J, leaving 5 bases unmatched. The CDR3 here is CASSFQGADTEAFF. CDR3 sequence (DNA): TGTGCCAGCAGCTTTCAGGGGGCTGATACTGAAGCTTTCTTT. Full variable domain (rest looked up from reference TRBV7-9 and TRBJ1-1): DTGVSQNPRHKITKRGQNVTFRCDPISEHNRLYWYRQTLGQGPEFLTYFQNEAQLEKSRLLSDRFSAERPKGSFSTLEIQRTEQGDSAMYLCASSFQGADTEAFFGQGTRLTVV.

The chain employs TRBV5-8 and TRBJ1-5; D might be TRBD1 (6 bases). This CDR3 is built from 14 residues. Germline V gene sequence: CDR1 SGHTS, CDR2 YDEGEE. V lost 4 bases and J lost 5, with 13 bases in between. CDR3 sequence (DNA): TGTGCCAGCAGCCCATACAGGGTGGATCAGCCCCAGCATTTT. Protein sequence: CASSPYRVDQPQHF.

This clone was seen a handful of times. This rearrangement joins TRBV2 to TRBJ1-1; TRBD1 matches 8 bases. J was trimmed by 5 bases and V by 7 bases; bases with no gene match: 9. CDR1 is SNHLY, CDR2 FYNNEI, per germline. The CDR3 has 14 amino acids. Here the CDR3 DNA reads TGTGCCAGCACAGAGGACAGGGCGAGTACTGAAGCTTTCTTT. It yields the protein CASTEDRASTEAFF.